A selection of T cell receptor beta chains follows, all from one sample in a study of CDR3 diversity in severe acne. TCRdb called the PCR reads again in MiXCR, with one record for every CDR3 protein. This sample has some 90,000 distinct CDR3 sequences, with roughly 52% found just once. The specimen sequenced was blood. The receptors stem from a male donor in good health, serving as a control. CDR3s include the opening cysteine and the closing phenylalanine or tryptophan. A D gene is named only where the DNA matches it firmly. Clone size appears in some rows only: once, few, many, or a class for an expanded clone.

clone size: many
J gene: TRBJ1-6
D gene: .
V gene: TRBV6-5
CDR3 DNA: TGTGCCAGCAGGGGGCCGAATAATTCACCCCTCCACTTT
CDR3 protein: CASRGPNNSPLHF

clone size: many
J gene: TRBJ2-6
D gene: .
V gene: TRBV12-3/TRBV12-4
CDR3 DNA: TGTGCCACCCAAGCCCGGGGCTCTGGGGCCAACGTCCTGACTTTC
CDR3 protein: CATQARGSGANVLTF

clone size: many
J gene: TRBJ2-5
D gene: TRBD2
V gene: TRBV5-1
CDR3 DNA: TGCGCCAGCAGCTTGGTTGCGGGGGTCCAAGAGACCCAGTACTTC
CDR3 protein: CASSLVAGVQETQYF

clone size: .
J gene: TRBJ2-2
D gene: TRBD2
V gene: TRBV7-3
CDR3 DNA: TGTGCCAGCAGCCCTCCCGGACTAGCCTCTGGGGTCGGGGAGCTGTTTTTT
CDR3 protein: CASSPPGLASGVGELFF

clone size: .
J gene: TRBJ1-2
D gene: .
V gene: TRBV5-1
CDR3 DNA: TGCGCCAGCAGCTCCGGGACACTATCCGACTATAGCTACACCTTC
CDR3 protein: CASSSGTLSDYSYTF

clone size: .
J gene: TRBJ2-1
D gene: TRBD2
V gene: TRBV12-3/TRBV12-4
CDR3 DNA: TGTGCCAGCCTAGGGTCGGGCCTAGCGGCCTACAATGAGCAGTTCTTC
CDR3 protein: CASLGSGLAAYNEQFF

clone size: .
J gene: TRBJ1-2
D gene: .
V gene: TRBV5-1
CDR3 DNA: TGCGCCAGCAGCCCTCTAGCGGGGGGCTCCGACTATGGCTACACCTTC
CDR3 protein: CASSPLAGGSDYGYTF

clone size: .
J gene: TRBJ1-2
D gene: .
V gene: TRBV24-1
CDR3 DNA: TGTGCCACCAGTGGGGTGGACGGCTATGGCTACACCTTC
CDR3 protein: CATSGVDGYGYTF

clone size: .
J gene: TRBJ1-2
D gene: .
V gene: TRBV10-3
CDR3 DNA: TGTGCCAGCATCCACCCGGGGAGCTATGGCTACACCTTC
CDR3 protein: CASIHPGSYGYTF

clone size: .
J gene: TRBJ2-6
D gene: .
V gene: TRBV20-1
CDR3 DNA: TGCAGTGCTAGAGAACTACCTTCTGGGGCCAACGTCCTGACTTTC
CDR3 protein: CSARELPSGANVLTF

clone size: .
J gene: TRBJ1-5
D gene: .
V gene: TRBV30
CDR3 DNA: TGTGCCTGGAGTGTACCGCTGGGGCAGGGTTTTTATCAGCCCCAGCATTTT
CDR3 protein: CAWSVPLGQGFYQPQHF

clone size: once
J gene: TRBJ1-2
D gene: .
V gene: TRBV29-1
CDR3 DNA: TGCAGCGTTGAAGGGGAGGACGGGGTTGATGGCTACACCTTC
CDR3 protein: CSVEGEDGVDGYTF

clone size: .
J gene: TRBJ1-1
D gene: .
V gene: TRBV20-1
CDR3 DNA: TGCAGTGCTCGAAGAGGGGGTAACACTGAAGCTTTCTTT
CDR3 protein: CSARRGGNTEAFF

clone size: .
J gene: TRBJ1-2
D gene: TRBD1
V gene: TRBV6-1
CDR3 DNA: TGTGCCAGCGGGACAGGGAAATATGGCTACACCTTC
CDR3 protein: CASGTGKYGYTF

clone size: once
J gene: TRBJ1-2
D gene: .
V gene: TRBV7-3
CDR3 DNA: TGTGCCAGTAAGTTAAACGGGAGGTATGGCTACACCTTC
CDR3 protein: CASKLNGRYGYTF

clone size: .
J gene: TRBJ1-1
D gene: .
V gene: TRBV27
CDR3 DNA: TGTGCCAGCAGTTTAAAGACAGCCACTGAAGCTTTCTTT
CDR3 protein: CASSLKTATEAFF

clone size: .
J gene: TRBJ1-5
D gene: TRBD1
V gene: TRBV27
CDR3 DNA: TGTGCCACCGCCAGGGGGAGTTACCAAGAGACCCAGCATTTT
CDR3 protein: CATARGSYQETQHF

clone size: .
J gene: TRBJ2-7
D gene: TRBD1
V gene: TRBV6-5
CDR3 DNA: TGTGCCAGCAGTCCCGGGACAGGGGACCACGAGCAGTACTTC
CDR3 protein: CASSPGTGDHEQYF

clone size: .
J gene: TRBJ2-1
D gene: .
V gene: TRBV6-1
CDR3 DNA: TGTGCCAGCAGTCCCCCCCGGCTCACCGGCTCCTACAATGAGCAGTTCTTC
CDR3 protein: CASSPPRLTGSYNEQFF

clone size: few
J gene: TRBJ2-1
D gene: .
V gene: TRBV2
CDR3 DNA: TGTGCCAGCAGTCCTGGGGGCAATGAGCAGTTCTTC
CDR3 protein: CASSPGGNEQFF

clone size: .
J gene: TRBJ2-7
D gene: .
V gene: TRBV9
CDR3 DNA: TGTGCCAGCAGCGCGGGGGGACAGGCCTCCTACGAGCAGTACTTC
CDR3 protein: CASSAGGQASYEQYF

clone size: many
J gene: TRBJ1-1
D gene: .
V gene: TRBV2
CDR3 DNA: TGTGCCAGCACCACGCAGGGGACCACTGAAGCTTTCTTT
CDR3 protein: CASTTQGTTEAFF

clone size: many
J gene: TRBJ1-1
D gene: TRBD1
V gene: TRBV6-6
CDR3 DNA: TGTGCCAGCAGTTCATCCCTCACCGGACAGGGGTCTGGAGCTTTCTTT
CDR3 protein: CASSSSLTGQGSGAFF

clone size: .
J gene: TRBJ1-2
D gene: TRBD1
V gene: TRBV10-3
CDR3 DNA: TGTGCCATCAGTGAGTTGACAGGGGCAGAAGGCTGCACCTTC
CDR3 protein: CAISELTGAEGCTF

clone size: .
J gene: TRBJ2-6
D gene: .
V gene: TRBV5-1
CDR3 DNA: TGCGCCAGCAAGGAAAACTCTGGGGCCAACGTCCTGACTTTC
CDR3 protein: CASKENSGANVLTF

clone size: .
J gene: TRBJ2-7
D gene: TRBD2
V gene: TRBV20-1
CDR3 DNA: TGCAGTGCTAGAGTAAGCGGGAGTTACGAGCAGTACTTC
CDR3 protein: CSARVSGSYEQYF

clone size: few
J gene: TRBJ2-5
D gene: TRBD1
V gene: TRBV28
CDR3 DNA: TGTGCCAGCACTACCGCCGACAGGGGTGGCGAGACCCAGTACTTC
CDR3 protein: CASTTADRGGETQYF

clone size: .
J gene: TRBJ2-1
D gene: .
V gene: TRBV10-1
CDR3 DNA: TGCGCCAGCGGTAGCGGACCCCGGCGCAATGAGCAGTTCTTC
CDR3 protein: CASGSGPRRNEQFF

clone size: .
J gene: TRBJ1-1
D gene: .
V gene: TRBV15
CDR3 DNA: TGTGCCACCAGCAGAGATAGGGCCCTGAACGCTGAAGCTTTCTTT
CDR3 protein: CATSRDRALNAEAFF

clone size: .
J gene: TRBJ2-7
D gene: .
V gene: TRBV7-9
CDR3 DNA: TGTGCCAGCAGCTTAGGAGATTTTGGCTACGAGCAGTACTTC
CDR3 protein: CASSLGDFGYEQYF

clone size: .
J gene: TRBJ2-5
D gene: .
V gene: TRBV5-1
CDR3 DNA: TGCGCCAGCAGCTTGGCCATCAGGGTGCAGGAAGAGACCCAGTCCTTC
CDR3 protein: CASSLAIRVQEETQSF

clone size: many
J gene: TRBJ2-2
D gene: .
V gene: TRBV2
CDR3 DNA: TGTGCCAGCAGGAGGAGGGAGAACACCGGGGAGCTGTTTTTT
CDR3 protein: CASRRRENTGELFF